Sequencing of this TCR beta chain was carried out in a study of blood T cell repertoires in COVID-19. The CDR3 spans 15 residues. CDR1 and CDR2 (germline): MNHEY, SMNVEV (reference sequence). V shed 5 bases, J shed 5 bases, and the junction held 10 bases outside the gene matches. Profiled with immunoSEQ multiplex PCR; TCRdb holds only in-frame clones, not every one. Here the sample spans more than 45,000 clones, 75% to 90% being singletons. This rearrangement joins TRBV27 to TRBJ1-1; 8 nucleotides align to TRBD1. The origin of this receptor is a human donor in a cohort sampled during active COVID-19. Source material: peripheral blood. The CDR3 nucleotides are TGTGCCAGCAGTCCGGCGGGCAGGGGGCGAACTGAAGCTTTCTTT. Its protein product is CASSPAGRGRTEAFF.